A single T cell receptor beta chain is shown here with its context. No antigen is known for it. Nothing much larger sits one base from this clone, and base qualities are not available. These data originate in a study of blood T cell repertoires in COVID-19 (dated by TCRdb to the early 2020s). Broadly, across the study: Samples covering the acute and convalescent phases of COVID-19 were provided by collaborators in the United States, Italy and Spain. The prospective study material was composed of cDNA or gDNA derived from T cells, B-cell-depleted T cells, or PBMCs. Subjects who had been exposed to COVID-19, were actively infected with it, or had recovered from it provided the deeply sampled blood TCRbeta repertoires that made up the dataset. A freely available public database, intended as a resource for researchers studying the immune response to SARS-CoV-2, is where the repertoires were released. Samples came from the ongoing ImmuneRACE study (first 160 participants) plus 1,254 subjects from 6 global collaborators. Sample metadata almost always included a de-identified subject ID, COVID-19 status, age in years and sex. Where available, HLA class I and class II types were obtained from metadata supplied by the sample provider rather than from assay-based typing.

Each collaborating institution followed its own protocols to collect whole blood in K2EDTA tubes. For TCRbeta analysis, collaborators shipped samples as frozen whole blood, isolated PBMCs, or DNA extracted from either of those sample types. Results and caveats for the whole study, not just this receptor: Clinical and demographic metadata were provided uncurated, with the amount varying by source and participant.

TCRbeta CDR3 regions were amplified from genomic DNA using the immunoSEQ Assay, a bias-controlled multiplex PCR. The authors' pipeline ran thus. Nucleated cell counts per sample were estimated from amplification of reference gene primers within the assay. To quantify the absolute abundance of each unique TCRbeta CDR3 rearrangement, sequence reads were collapsed and filtered. For each sample, productive Simpson clonality was calculated as the square root of Simpson's diversity index across productive rearrangements. TCRdb took over this immuneACCESS table, retaining in-frame rearrangements with V and J assigned. Such tables are incomplete; in checked studies, under half of the missing clones stem from an unresolved V gene, and the remainder is unexplained. The DNA gave D and trimming, while V, J and clone size come from that table. The sample contains hundreds of thousands of clones, more than 80% of them found a single time. The ten largest account for around 1.3% of the sample.

The cysteine opens and the phenylalanine closes a CDR3 of 15 amino acids. Of the read, only the CDR3 DNA is kept; its 45 bases are in frame from base 1. The germline V and J ends show losses of 3 bases and 6 bases respectively, and no gene match explains 10 bases of the junction. Based on the germline V gene, the CDR1 and CDR2 sequences are ENHRY and SYGVKD. This receptor was obtained from a man aged 40-55 years with acute or convalescent COVID-19. Input material: peripheral blood. The chain links TRBV10-3 with TRBJ1-1; 7 bases in the junction line up with TRBD1. The CDR3 corresponds to CAISEPDRAGAEAFF. The nucleotide sequence is given as TGTGCCATCAGTGAACCTGACAGGGCAGGCGCTGAAGCTTTCTTT.